This T cell receptor beta chain was captured in a study of blood T cell repertoires in COVID-19. Sequencing was performed with immunoSEQ multiplex PCR; in TCRdb, only in-frame clones are kept and a portion is missing. The table includes a few hundred thousand clones, around 82% detected once. The ends lost 5 bases at V and 2 bases at J; junction bases unmatched: 5. This CDR3 comprises 15 residues. Looked up from germline, CDR1 is MNHNY and CDR2 is SVGAGI (reference sequence). This chain uses TRBV6-6 with TRBJ2-5, with 10 nucleotides matching TRBD1. The receptor was isolated from a woman aged 50 to 60 with acute or convalescent COVID-19. Sequenced material: peripheral blood. CDR3 coding DNA: TGTGCCAGCAGTCCAGGGACAGGGGTTCAAGAGACCCAGTACTTC. Protein product: CASSPGTGVQETQYF.